Listed below are T cell receptor beta chains from one sample, sequenced in a study of tumor and adjacent non-tumor tissue in lung cancer. TCRdb re-analysed the multiplex PCR reads in MiXCR, keeping a single row per CDR3 protein. Among 69,000 or so distinct CDR3 sequences listed, around three quarters were seen once. Sequenced: lung tumor tissue. Receptors originate from a man between 60 and 75 years old with non-small cell lung cancer. The CDR3 runs from the conserved cysteine through the conserved F or W. The D gene is left open where the match is weak. Size is stated for part of the rows, as once, few or many counts, or as a class when the clone is expanded.

D gene,V gene,clone size,J gene,CDR3 DNA,CDR3 protein
TRBD1,TRBV29-1,-,TRBJ1-1,TGCAGTGCTGAGTCGGGACAGGGGAACACTGAAGCTTTATTT,CSAESGQGNTEALF
-,TRBV20-1,many,TRBJ2-3,TGCAGTGATACAGGGTTGGAAACAGATAAGCAGTATTTT,CSDTGLETDKQYF
-,TRBV11-3,few,TRBJ2-3,TGTGCCATCAGCTTAGACCTCCAAGATACGCAGTATTTT,CAISLDLQDTQYF
-,TRBV29-1,many,TRBJ1-1,TGCAGAGGATCAGGGGAGAGGGACAATGAAGCTTTCTTT,CRGSGERDNEAFF
TRBD1,TRBV5-4,once,TRBJ2-3,TGTGCAAGCAGGTCCCTAGAGGGGGCATCCACAGATAAGCAGTATTTT,CASRSLEGASTDKQYF
-,TRBV6-6,-,TRBJ1-2,TGTGCCAGCAGTTACTCGGGGGGGGCGGGCTATGGTTGCACCTTC,CASSYSGGAGYGCTF
-,TRBV12-5,-,TRBJ2-7,TGTGCTAGTGGTTGCCTCCGGGACATCTACTACGAGCAGTATTTC,CASGCLRDIYYEQYF
TRBD1,TRBV20-1,-,TRBJ2-7,TGCAATGCTATGTCTATCCCGACAGGGGCTCGAGACGAGCAGTACTTC,CNAMSIPTGARDEQYF
TRBD1,TRBV7-8,-,TRBJ2-2,TGTACCAGCAGTAACTCGGGACAGGGGTATACCGGGGAGCTGTTTTTT,CTSSNSGQGYTGELFF
-,TRBV20-1,-,TRBJ2-1,TGCGGTGCTCGGGACTTACTCTACAATGAGCAGTCCTTC,CGARDLLYNEQSF
-,TRBV6-2/TRBV6-3,-,TRBJ2-4,TGTGCCAGCAGTCCTCCTCAGGGCGGAGCCAAAAACATTCAGTACTTC,CASSPPQGGAKNIQYF
-,TRBV28,-,TRBJ2-5,TGTGCCAGCAGTCAACGGATAGGGGAAGAGACCCAGTACTTC,CASSQRIGEETQYF
TRBD2,TRBV29-1,once,TRBJ2-7,TGCAGCGTCACCGGGGGGAGGGGCTACGAGCAGTACTTC,CSVTGGRGYEQYF
TRBD2,TRBV19,-,TRBJ2-1,TGTGCCAGTCGGCCCTCTAGCACCCCTGCGGGAGCCTACAGTGAGCAGTTCTTC,CASRPSSTPAGAYSEQFF